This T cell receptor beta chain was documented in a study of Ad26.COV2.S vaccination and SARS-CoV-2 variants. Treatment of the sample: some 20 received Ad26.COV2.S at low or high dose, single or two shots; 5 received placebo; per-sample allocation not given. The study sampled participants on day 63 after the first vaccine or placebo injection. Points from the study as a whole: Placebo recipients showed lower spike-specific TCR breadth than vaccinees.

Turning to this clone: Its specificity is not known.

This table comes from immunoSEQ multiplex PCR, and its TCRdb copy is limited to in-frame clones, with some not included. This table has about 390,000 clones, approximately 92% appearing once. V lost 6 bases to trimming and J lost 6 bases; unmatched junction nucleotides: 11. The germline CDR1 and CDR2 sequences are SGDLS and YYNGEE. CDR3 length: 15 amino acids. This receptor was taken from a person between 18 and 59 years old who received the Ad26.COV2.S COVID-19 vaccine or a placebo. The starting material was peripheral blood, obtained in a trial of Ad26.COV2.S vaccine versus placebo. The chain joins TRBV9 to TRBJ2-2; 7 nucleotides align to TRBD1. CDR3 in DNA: TGTGCCAGCACCTACCCATCAGGGGGTGCCGGGGAGCTGTTTTTT. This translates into CASTYPSGGAGELFF. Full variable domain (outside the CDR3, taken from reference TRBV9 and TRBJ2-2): DSGVTQTPKHLITATGQRVTLRCSPRSGDLSVYWYQQSLDQGLQFLIQYYNGEERAKGNILERFSAQQFPDLHSELNLSSLELGDSALYFCASTYPSGGAGELFFGEGSRLTVL.